This passage covers 20 T cell receptor beta chains from one sample sequenced in a study of blood T cell repertoires in COVID-19. Clones were sequenced by immunoSEQ multiplex PCR, and TCRdb holds only the in-frame ones, with some missing. This sample has approximately 250,000 clones, with 84% found just once. Material for sequencing was peripheral blood. The receptors come from a woman in her 40s who had recovered from COVID-19.

J is TRBJ2-3 and V is TRBV11-2; TRBD1 is a possible D gene (5 bases). The CDR3 extends over 14 amino acids. Germline V gene lookup returns CDR1 SGHAT and CDR2 FQNNGV. V gave up 2 bases and J gave up 2 bases, with 8 bases separating them. This CDR3 is CASSLMDITDTQYF. The CDR3 nucleotides are TGTGCCAGCAGCTTAATGGACATCACAGATACGCAGTATTTT.

The chain combines TRBV7-9 with TRBJ2-3, with TRBD2 matching over 11 bases. The CDR3 totals 14 residues. Germline CDR1 reads SEHNR; CDR2 reads FQNEAQ (reference sequence). The V segment lost 2 bases and the J segment 8 bases; nucleotides outside the gene matches: 3. DNA of the CDR3: TGTGCCAGCAGCTTACGACTAGCGGGGCCTACGCAGTATTTT. Protein product: CASSLRLAGPTQYF.

This chain joins TRBV6-5 and TRBJ1-3, with 7 bases lining up with TRBD1. The ends lost 8 bases at V and 0 bases at J; junction bases unmatched: 1. CDR1 is MNHEY and CDR2 is SVGAGI in the germline V gene. The CDR3 has 13 residues. The chain's CDR3 is CASGDSSGNTIYF. Here the CDR3 DNA reads TGTGCCAGCGGGGACAGCTCTGGAAACACCATATATTTT.

The chain couples TRBV5-1 to TRBJ1-4, with no clear D. CDR3 length: 14 residues. The germline CDR1 and CDR2 sequences are SGHRS and YFSETQ. V dropped 2 bases and J dropped 5 bases, with 10 bases sitting between them. The CDR3 spells CASSLNRQNEKLFF. The CDR3 bases are TGCGCCAGCAGCTTAAACCGACAAAATGAAAAACTGTTTTTT.

This clone was observed once. The chain has TRBV12-3 or TRBV12-4 and TRBJ1-6; no reliable D call. The V end was cut by 5 bases, the J end by 10 bases, with 12 bases between. This CDR3 comprises 13 residues. The CDR3 nucleotides are TGTGCCAGCAGTGGAAGACACGGCTCACCCCTCCACTTT. Its translation: CASSGRHGSPLHF.

The gene calls are TRBV19 and TRBJ1-6, with 8 bases that match TRBD1. Germline V lookup: CDR1 LNHDA, CDR2 SQIVND (reference sequence). This CDR3 region has 15 residues. The V and J ends lost 5 bases and 7 bases, in that order; junction bases with no gene match: 7. Here the CDR3 reads CASSPWGQANSPLHF. The DNA for the CDR3 is TGTGCCAGTAGTCCCTGGGGACAGGCGAATTCACCCCTCCACTTT. The full variable domain, its missing parts supplied by reference TRBV19 and TRBJ1-6, is DGGITQSPKYLFRKEGQNVTLSCEQNLNHDAMYWYRQDPGQGLRLIYYSQIVNDFQKGDIAEGYSVSREKKESFPLTVTSAQKNPTAFYLCASSPWGQANSPLHFGNGTRLTVT.

The V and J genes are TRBV6-6 and TRBJ2-2; the match to TRBD1 covers 9 bases. The germline V gene encodes CDR1 MNHNY and CDR2 SVGAGI (reference sequence). The CDR3 spans 15 residues. V gave up 6 bases and J gave up 7 bases; unmatched junction bases: 9. CDR3 sequence: CASSNWGQGFGELFF. Written as DNA, the CDR3 is TGTGCCAGCAGCAATTGGGGACAGGGTTTCGGGGAGCTGTTTTTT.

The sample holds a few counts of this clone. This rearrangement joins TRBV25-1 to TRBJ2-1, with 10 bases matching TRBD2. J was trimmed by 2 bases and V by 3 bases; bases with no gene match: 4. CDR1 MGHDK and CDR2 SYGVNS come from the germline V gene. The CDR3 is 16 residues long. This CDR3 reads CASSEERGGAYNEQFF. The DNA for the CDR3 is TGTGCCAGCAGTGAGGAGCGGGGGGGCGCCTACAATGAGCAGTTCTTC.

V usage is TRBV5-6 and J usage is TRBJ2-7; 9 nucleotides line up with TRBD1. Per the germline V gene, CDR1 is SGHDT and CDR2 is YYEEEE. The CDR3 extends over 15 amino acids. V gave up 2 bases and J gave up 3 bases; unmatched junction bases: 6. CDR3 in amino acids: CASSFIGTGLYEQYF. CDR3 nucleotide sequence: TGTGCCAGCAGCTTCATCGGGACAGGGCTCTACGAGCAGTACTTC.

The rearrangement joins TRBV28 to TRBJ1-2; D is uncertain. CDR3 length: 15 amino acids. Germline loops: CDR1 MDHEN, CDR2 SYDVKM. Trimming removed 6 bases at V and 2 bases at J, with 16 bases between. Here the CDR3 reads CASSSAQAGNYGYTF. The CDR3 DNA is TGTGCCAGCAGCTCAGCCCAAGCCGGGAACTATGGCTACACCTTC.

V and J are TRBV6-1 and TRBJ1-1, with 8 nucleotides matching TRBD1. The CDR3 is made up of 16 amino acids. J gave up 3 bases and V 1 base, and 7 bases lay outside the gene matches. Germline V gene data show CDR1 as MNHNS and CDR2 as SASEGT. DNA for the CDR3: TGTGCCAGCAGTGAAGGACGACAGGGGCGGTACACTGAAGCTTTCTTT. Protein: CASSEGRQGRYTEAFF.

A remark on this clone: Other DNA sequences within the sample encode an identical CDR3. The V and J genes are TRBV6-5 and TRBJ1-5; D remains unclear. The CDR3 sequence is 13 residues long. CDR1 and CDR2 from the germline V gene are MNHEY and SVGAGI. V was shortened by 5 bases and J by 2 bases, with 7 bases between the two germline ends. CDR3 sequence (DNA): TGTGCCAGCAGTCCCGGTGGCAATCAGCCCCAGCATTTT. This translates into CASSPGGNQPQHF.

The rearrangement uses TRBV6-1 and TRBJ2-1; 9 nucleotides agree with TRBD2. Trimming at V came to 3 bases and at J to 11 bases, leaving 2 bases not matched to a gene. The length of the CDR3 is 12 residues. In germline, CDR1 is MNHNS, CDR2 SASEGT. Written as DNA, the CDR3 is TGTGCCAGCAGTGATCCTAGCGGGAAGCAGTTCTTC. Encoded protein: CASSDPSGKQFF.

The J gene is TRBJ1-6, the V gene TRBV4-2; no clear D. The CDR3 loop spans 15 amino acids. The V and J ends lost 0 bases and 10 bases respectively, with 13 bases between them. The V gene's germline CDR1 is LGHNA and CDR2 YNFKEQ. The CDR3 reads CASSQDTGRVSPLHF. DNA for the CDR3: TGTGCCAGCAGCCAAGACACGGGTCGAGTCTCACCCCTCCACTTT.

This clone was detected only once. The chain recombines TRBV2 with TRBJ1-1; TRBD1 matches 11 bases. With V trimmed by 10 bases and J by 4 bases, 5 bases remained unmatched. The CDR3 is 13 amino acids. In germline, CDR1 is SNHLY, CDR2 FYNNEI. CDR3 in DNA: TGTGCCATTACCGGGACAGGGGGCACTGAAGCTTTCTTT. Translating gives CAITGTGGTEAFF.

The chain combines TRBV4-1 with TRBJ2-7, with D tentatively TRBD1 (6 bases). Germline loops: CDR1 MGHRA, CDR2 YSYEKL. Trimming removed 0 bases from V and 0 bases from J, with 9 bases in between. CDR3 length: 15 amino acids. CDR3: CASSQEGQFSYEQYF. CDR3 coding DNA: TGCGCCAGCAGCCAAGAAGGACAGTTCTCCTACGAGCAGTACTTC.

The V call is TRBV28, the J call TRBJ1-1, with D maybe TRBD1 (6 bases). The germline gives CDR1 MDHEN, CDR2 SYDVKM. The V and J ends lost 4 bases and 4 bases respectively, with 7 bases between them. CDR3 length: 12 residues. For the CDR3, the DNA is TGTGCCAGCAGTTCACAGGGCACTGAAGCTTTCTTT. Protein sequence: CASSSQGTEAFF.

This CDR3 is CASSLDGTGANQPQHF. In DNA, the CDR3 is TGCGCCAGCAGCTTGGATGGGACAGGGGCCAATCAGCCCCAGCATTTT. The chain is built from TRBV5-1 and TRBJ1-5; 10 nucleotides line up with TRBD1. The length of the CDR3 is 16 residues. Germline V gene data show CDR1 as SGHRS and CDR2 as YFSETQ. J lost 3 bases, V lost 0 bases, and 3 bases had no gene match.

CDR3 nucleotides: TGTGCCAGTAGTTACTCACAAGAGACCCAGTACTTC. Its protein is CASSYSQETQYF. The chain has TRBV19 and TRBJ2-5; D call uncertain. The CDR3 has 12 amino acids. V lost 5 bases and J 2 bases, leaving 6 bases between the germline ends. Germline CDR1 reads LNHDA; CDR2 reads SQIVND (reference sequence).

In its sample, this clone was seen a few times. This same CDR3 is encoded by further DNA sequences in the sample. J is TRBJ1-5 and V is TRBV5-1; 7 positions match TRBD1. V was pared by 0 bases and J by 7 bases, with 4 bases of the junction left unmatched. The CDR3 runs to 14 residues. Per the germline V gene, CDR1 is SGHRS and CDR2 is YFSETQ. CDR3 coding DNA: TGCGCCAGCAGCTTGGAGGGGGCAGGACAGCCCCAGCATTTT. Its protein is CASSLEGAGQPQHF.